The 20 T cell receptor beta chains given below trace back to one sample, sequenced in a study of T cell changes during pregnancy in multiple sclerosis (dated by TCRdb to the late 2010s). Library preparation used the immunoSEQ multiplex PCR assay. The clones in this table, taken by TCRdb from immuneACCESS, are in-frame only. Not every clone is retained; where verified, under half of the shortfall comes from an unresolved V gene, and the cause of the rest is unknown. This sample comprises about 40,000 clones, around 90% of them detected only once. 7.8% of the sample goes to the ten largest clones. The sample here was CD8+ T cells from peripheral blood mononuclear cells, taken before pregnancy. The receptors were sampled from a female donor with multiple sclerosis, enrolled in a pregnancy study.

The chain couples TRBV29-1 to TRBJ2-7; tentative D call: TRBD1 (8 bases). Trimming shortened V by 7 bases and J by 2 bases, and 15 bases separated the two germline ends. Germline V lookup: CDR1 SQVTM, CDR2 ANQGSEA. The CDR3 totals 13 residues. The CDR3 nucleotides are TGCAGCGCCGGGGGGACAGGCCCCTACGAGCAGTACTTC. It specifies CSAGGTGPYEQYF.

CDR3 sequence (DNA): TGCAGCGTTGAAGCTAGCGGGAGTTTCAATGAGCAGTTCTTC. Encoded protein: CSVEASGSFNEQFF. This chain uses TRBV29-1 with TRBJ2-1; 10 bases are a match to TRBD2. CDR1 is SQVTM, CDR2 ANQGSEA, per germline. The V and J ends lost 1 base and 6 bases, in that order; junction bases with no gene match: 3. CDR3 size: 14 residues.

The genes are TRBV29-1 and TRBJ2-5; no reliable D call. The DNA end is a closer match to TRBJ2-7, so the J assignment may be wrong. CDR1 and CDR2 from the germline V gene are SQVTM and ANQGSEA. The CDR3 spans 13 residues. The CDR3 protein is CSPTRVLIYEQYF. CDR3 in DNA: TGCAGCCCGACCCGGGTCCTTATCTACGAGCAGTACTTC.

V gene TRBV27 combines with J gene TRBJ2-1; a possible D gene is TRBD2 (5 bases). This CDR3 comprises 12 residues. V lost 10 bases, J lost 4 bases, and 11 bases lay in between. Germline V gene sequence: CDR1 MNHEY, CDR2 SMNVEV (reference sequence). The CDR3 protein is CATVSGYNEQFF. The CDR3 DNA follows: TGTGCCACCGTGAGCGGATACAATGAGCAGTTCTTC.

The chain links TRBV6-6 to TRBJ2-7, with D perhaps matching TRBD2 (6 bases). The CDR3 sequence is 13 residues long. V dropped 7 bases and J dropped 2 bases, with 12 bases sitting between them. Per the germline V gene, CDR1 is MNHNY and CDR2 is SVGAGI (reference sequence). The CDR3, as DNA: TGTGCCAGCATGGCGGGGAAGCCCTACGAGCAGTACTTC. It specifies CASMAGKPYEQYF.

Turning to this clone: A read error may produce the germline difference seen at one junction end. The chain carries TRBV5-6 and TRBJ2-7; the match to TRBD1 covers 7 bases. From germline, CDR1 is SGHDT and CDR2 YYEEEE. This CDR3 comprises 13 residues. CDR3 in DNA: TGTGCCAGCAGCTCCTTGGTGACAGGGCCGGAGGACTTC. Protein: CASSSLVTGPEDF. The variable domain in full, completed from reference TRBV5-6 and TRBJ2-7, reads DAGVTQSPTHLIKTRGQQVTLRCSPKSGHDTVSWYQQALGQGPQFIFQYYEEEERQRGNFPDRFSGHQFPNYSSELNVNALLLGDSALYLCASSSLVTGPEDFGPGTRLTVT.

This clone has only a few counts. The rearrangement links TRBV19 to TRBJ1-2; tentative D call: TRBD1 (6 bases). Trimming removed 5 bases from V and 6 bases from J, with 13 bases in between. Germline V gene sequence: CDR1 LNHDA, CDR2 SQIVND (reference sequence). There are 13 residues in the CDR3. Written as DNA, the CDR3 is TGTGCCAGTAGTCCGTGGGGGGGCGATGGCTACACCTTC. Protein product: CASSPWGGDGYTF. Using reference TRBV19 and TRBJ1-2 for the parts outside the CDR3, the full variable domain is DGGITQSPKYLFRKEGQNVTLSCEQNLNHDAMYWYRQDPGQGLRLIYYSQIVNDFQKGDIAEGYSVSREKKESFPLTVTSAQKNPTAFYLCASSPWGGDGYTFGSGTRLTVV.

The chain joins TRBV9 to TRBJ2-2; 7 nucleotides align to TRBD2. V lost 8 bases and J lost 0; bases outside the gene matches: 1. Germline V gives CDR1 SGDLS, CDR2 YYNGEE. The CDR3 contains 13 residues. CDR3 sequence (DNA): TGTGCCAGTGGACTAGCGAACACCGGGGAGCTGTTTTTT. Encoded protein: CASGLANTGELFF.

CDR3: CATSREGWDFPQETQYF. CDR3 DNA sequence: TGTGCCACCAGCAGAGAGGGGTGGGACTTCCCCCAAGAGACCCAGTACTTC. The V and J genes are TRBV15 and TRBJ2-5; TRBD2 is a possible D gene (6 bases). Germline V lookup: CDR1 LNHNV, CDR2 YYDKDF (reference sequence). Trimming shortened V by 0 bases and J by 1 base, and 15 bases separated the two germline ends. The CDR3 is made up of 17 amino acids.

This chain links TRBV2 with TRBJ2-1; 12 bases map to TRBD2. From germline, CDR1 is SNHLY and CDR2 FYNNEI. The CDR3 spans 14 residues. The V and J ends lost 11 bases and 7 bases, in that order; junction bases with no gene match: 9. The CDR3 here is CACQTSGRGNEQFF. As DNA, the CDR3 is TGTGCCTGTCAGACTAGCGGGAGAGGGAATGAGCAGTTCTTC.

The chain recombines TRBV10-1 with TRBJ2-7, with D tentatively TRBD1 (5 bases). V lost 0 bases to trimming and J lost 1 base, with 10 bases between them. CDR3 length equals 15 residues. The germline V gene encodes CDR1 WNHNN and CDR2 SYGVQD (reference sequence). The CDR3 region is CASSESLQGSYEQYF. The DNA for the CDR3 is TGCGCCAGCAGTGAGTCTCTCCAGGGATCCTACGAGCAGTACTTC.

The sample holds one count of this clone. The chain links TRBV19 to TRBJ2-1; TRBD2 matches 8 bases. The CDR3 totals 14 residues. V trimming: 3 bases; J trimming: 6 bases; junction bases outside the gene matches: 4. Germline assignment: CDR1 LNHDA and CDR2 SQIVND (reference sequence). CDR3 sequence reads: CASSMSGSANEQFF. The DNA for the CDR3 is TGTGCCAGTAGTATGAGCGGGAGCGCCAATGAGCAGTTCTTC. Based on the CDR3 plus reference TRBV19 and TRBJ2-1, the full variable domain is DGGITQSPKYLFRKEGQNVTLSCEQNLNHDAMYWYRQDPGQGLRLIYYSQIVNDFQKGDIAEGYSVSREKKESFPLTVTSAQKNPTAFYLCASSMSGSANEQFFGPGTRLTVL.

V gene TRBV7-9 combines with J gene TRBJ2-3, with TRBD2 as a possible D gene (7 bases). V lost 5 bases and J 2 bases, leaving 20 bases between the germline ends. The CDR3 runs 17 residues. From germline, CDR1 is SEHNR and CDR2 FQNEAQ (reference sequence). This CDR3 reads CASSGRGGSALTDTQYF. DNA of the CDR3: TGTGCCAGCAGCGGGAGGGGGGGGAGCGCACTCACAGATACGCAGTATTTT.

The chain carries TRBV6-6 and TRBJ2-7, with 12 bases aligning to TRBD1. The V segment lost 0 bases and the J segment 7 bases; nucleotides outside the gene matches: 4. The CDR3 contains 15 residues. Germline CDR1 and CDR2: MNHNY and SVGAGI (reference sequence). The CDR3 DNA reads TGTGCCAGCAGTTACTCGGGGGACAGGGGGCTGGAGCAGTACTTC. Protein: CASSYSGDRGLEQYF.

This rearrangement joins TRBV2 to TRBJ2-7; D is unclear. Germline loops: CDR1 SNHLY, CDR2 FYNNEI. V lost 1 base, J lost 1 base, and 5 bases lay in between. This CDR3 spans 13 amino acids. The CDR3 DNA follows: TGTGCCAGCAGTGAAGGGAGTTCCTACGAGCAGTACTTC. It is translated as CASSEGSSYEQYF. The entire variable domain, with the rest obtained from reference TRBV2 and TRBJ2-7, is as follows: EPEVTQTPSHQVTQMGQEVILRCVPISNHLYFYWYRQILGQKVEFLVSFYNNEISEKSEIFDDQFSVERPDGSNFTLKIRSTKLEDSAMYFCASSEGSSYEQYFGPGTRLTVT.

The chain has TRBV6-5 and TRBJ2-1, with D perhaps TRBD2 (5 bases). The CDR3 covers 13 residues. Germline V gives CDR1 MNHEY, CDR2 SVGAGI. V shed 5 bases and J shed 10 bases, with 15 bases lying between them. CDR3 sequence reads: CASSVPGLYEQFF. DNA for the CDR3: TGTGCCAGCAGTGTACCCGGACTCTACGAGCAGTTCTTC.

The chain carries TRBV11-2 and TRBJ2-7; TRBD1 matches at 9 bases. CDR1 is SGHAT, CDR2 FQNNGV, per germline. J gave up 4 bases and V 5 bases, and 6 bases lay outside the gene matches. The CDR3 spans 14 residues. This chain's CDR3 is CASSIRDRVYEQYF. The DNA for the CDR3 is TGTGCCAGCAGCATACGGGACAGGGTTTACGAGCAGTACTTC.

On this clone itself: The junction departs from germline at one end; a sequencing error may be responsible. The chain employs TRBV7-7 and TRBJ2-7, with a possible D match to TRBD2 (7 bases). From germline, CDR1 is SSHAT and CDR2 FNYEAQ (reference sequence). The CDR3 loop spans 12 amino acids. Written as DNA, the CDR3 is TGTGCTAGCAGCCAGGGAGGGGGCGAGCAGTACTTC. Its protein is CASSQGGGEQYF.

This chain joins TRBV2 and TRBJ2-7; D possibly corresponds to TRBD1 (7 bases). This CDR3 has 15 residues. Germline V gives CDR1 SNHLY, CDR2 FYNNEI. Between the trimmed V and J ends, which lost 8 bases and 3 bases, there was a span of 20 bases. The CDR3 DNA reads as TGTGCCAGCTTCAGGCGGGACAGAGTATACTACGAGCAGTACTTC. Its translation: CASFRRDRVYYEQYF. Full variable domain (outside the CDR3, taken from reference TRBV2 and TRBJ2-7): EPEVTQTPSHQVTQMGQEVILRCVPISNHLYFYWYRQILGQKVEFLVSFYNNEISEKSEIFDDQFSVERPDGSNFTLKIRSTKLEDSAMYFCASFRRDRVYYEQYFGPGTRLTVT.

The chain couples TRBV30 to TRBJ1-5; TRBD1 might be the D (6 bases). The germline CDR1 and CDR2 sequences are GTSNPN and SVGIG (reference sequence). The ends were cut back, 8 bases at V and 1 base at J, with 15 bases in the middle. The CDR3 is 14 amino acids. For the CDR3, the DNA is TGTGCCGCAATCGAAGGGGGAAGCAATCAGCCCCAGCATTTT. Protein: CAAIEGGSNQPQHF.